Listed below are T cell receptor beta chains from one sample, sequenced in a study of blood T cell repertoires in COVID-19. The data were produced by immunoSEQ multiplex PCR, yet TCRdb's version contains in-frame clones alone and is incomplete. The data hold roughly 53,000 clones, with about nine tenths observed a single time. Sequenced material: peripheral blood. The receptors here all came from a man older than 75 with acute or convalescent COVID-19. Each CDR3 is given with its conserved first and last residue. D genes are given only for firm matches. Rows give clone size only sometimes, using once, few, many, or a class for an expanded clone.

d_call clone_size j_call v_call cdr3_aa cdr3_nt
TRBD1 . TRBJ1-1 TRBV19 CASSTDRVRLTEAFF TGTGCCAGTAGTACCGACAGGGTTAGGCTCACTGAAGCTTTCTTT
. . TRBJ1-5 TRBV27 CASSLDGLGSNQPQHF TGTGCCAGCAGTTTAGACGGACTCGGAAGTAATCAGCCCCAGCATTTT
. . TRBJ1-1 TRBV19 CASSPGHQNTEAFF TGTGCCAGTAGTCCGGGTCACCAGAACACTGAAGCTTTCTTT
. once TRBJ2-5 TRBV19 CASSILAGKETQYF TGTGCCAGTAGTATATTGGCAGGAAAAGAGACCCAGTACTTC
TRBD2 . TRBJ2-2 TRBV19 CASRGLAATGELFF TGTGCCAGTAGGGGACTAGCGGCCACCGGGGAGCTGTTTTTT
TRBD1 . TRBJ1-1 TRBV28 CASSPRGQGASLRTEAFF TGTGCCAGCAGTCCGCGCGGACAGGGAGCTTCACTGAGGACTGAAGCTTTCTTT
. . TRBJ1-1 TRBV30 CAWMSRAEAFF TGTGCCTGGATGTCTCGGGCTGAAGCTTTCTTT
TRBD2 . TRBJ2-5 TRBV7-8 CASSLRVGGTQETQYF TGTGCCAGCAGCTTAAGGGTCGGGGGGACCCAAGAGACCCAGTACTTC
. . TRBJ1-2 TRBV9 CASSARGESNYGYTF TGTGCCAGCAGCGCCCGGGGGGAGTCTAACTATGGCTACACCTTC
TRBD1 . TRBJ2-7 TRBV14 CASSLDRGLYEQYF TGTGCCAGCAGTCTTGACAGGGGGTTGTACGAGCAGTACTTC
. . TRBJ1-1 TRBV20-1 CSASRQANTEAFF TGCAGTGCTAGTAGACAGGCGAACACTGAAGCTTTCTTT
. . TRBJ1-4 TRBV19 CASSIDGDENEKLFF TGTGCCAGTAGTATAGACGGGGATGAGAATGAAAAACTGTTTTTT
TRBD2 . TRBJ2-5 TRBV6-1 CASSSGTSGGETQYF TGTGCCAGCAGTTCCGGGACTAGCGGGGGAGAGACCCAGTACTTC
TRBD2 . TRBJ2-7 TRBV11-3 CASSLGGGIYEQYF TGTGCCAGCAGCTTGGGGGGAGGGATCTACGAGCAGTACTTC
TRBD1 . TRBJ2-7 TRBV30 CAWSVLGQPKGYEQYF TGTGCCTGGAGTGTCCTGGGACAGCCTAAGGGGTACGAGCAGTACTTC
. once TRBJ2-1 TRBV7-6 CASSRQVGGGYNEQFF TGTGCCAGCAGTCGACAGGTGGGCGGGGGATACAATGAGCAGTTCTTC
. . TRBJ2-7 TRBV6-5 CASRRGQSNTYEQYF TGTGCCAGCAGGCGAGGACAGAGTAATACCTACGAGCAGTACTTC
TRBD2 . TRBJ2-7 TRBV6-2/TRBV6-3 CASSSGGGNLVEEQYF TGTGCCAGCAGCTCCGGCGGGGGAAATCTTGTAGAAGAGCAGTACTTC
. few TRBJ2-7 TRBV6-5 CASSLTISYEQYF TGTGCCAGCAGCTTGACTATTTCCTACGAGCAGTACTTC
. . TRBJ1-5 TRBV3-1/TRBV3-2 CASSQDRAGIQPQHF TGTGCCAGCAGCCAAGATCGGGCAGGGATCCAGCCCCAGCATTTT
TRBD1 . TRBJ1-1 TRBV5-4 CASSRDRGRFEAFF TGTGCCAGCAGCCGGGACAGGGGACGATTTGAAGCTTTCTTT
TRBD1 once TRBJ1-1 TRBV9 CASSVSLTGGAFF TGTGCCAGCAGCGTTTCCCTGACAGGGGGAGCTTTCTTT
. . TRBJ1-2 TRBV6-1 CASSGASASEANYGYTF TGTGCCAGCAGTGGCGCCTCCGCCTCTGAAGCTAACTATGGCTACACCTTC
TRBD2 . TRBJ2-7 TRBV6-5 CASTQTSGTYEQYF TGTGCCAGCACCCAGACTAGCGGGACCTACGAGCAGTACTTC
. . TRBJ1-4 TRBV7-9 CASSLAPQGGKLFF TGTGCCAGCAGCTTAGCCCCGCAGGGAGGAAAACTGTTTTTT
. few TRBJ1-2 TRBV5-8 CASSLMEGYGYTF TGTGCCAGCAGCTTGATGGAGGGTTATGGCTACACCTTC
TRBD2 . TRBJ2-1 TRBV19 CASSTGRGGNNEQFF TGTGCCAGTAGTACTGGACGGGGGGGAAACAATGAGCAGTTCTTC
. few TRBJ1-5 TRBV18 CASSPQQGNQPQHF TGTGCCAGCTCACCACAACAGGGTAATCAGCCCCAGCATTTT
. once TRBJ1-2 TRBV5-6 CASRLRLNYGYTF TGTGCCAGCAGGTTAAGACTTAACTATGGCTACACCTTC
. . TRBJ2-7 TRBV6-5 CASSQTGEQYF TGTGCCAGCAGCCAAACAGGCGAGCAGTACTTC
TRBD1 . TRBJ1-1 TRBV24-1 CATSDITGVGLVGTEAFF TGTGCCACCAGTGATATTACAGGGGTGGGTTTAGTTGGCACTGAAGCTTTCTTT
TRBD1 . TRBJ1-5 TRBV7-6 CASSSRPGQGDQPQHF TGTGCCAGCAGCTCCAGACCGGGACAGGGGGACCAGCCCCAGCATTTT
TRBD2 . TRBJ2-3 TRBV9 CASSGYGTSGTDTQYF TGTGCCAGCAGCGGCTACGGGACTAGCGGCACAGATACGCAGTATTTT
TRBD2 . TRBJ2-3 TRBV6-5 CASTTSVADTQYF TGTGCCAGCACCACTAGCGTAGCAGATACGCAGTATTTT